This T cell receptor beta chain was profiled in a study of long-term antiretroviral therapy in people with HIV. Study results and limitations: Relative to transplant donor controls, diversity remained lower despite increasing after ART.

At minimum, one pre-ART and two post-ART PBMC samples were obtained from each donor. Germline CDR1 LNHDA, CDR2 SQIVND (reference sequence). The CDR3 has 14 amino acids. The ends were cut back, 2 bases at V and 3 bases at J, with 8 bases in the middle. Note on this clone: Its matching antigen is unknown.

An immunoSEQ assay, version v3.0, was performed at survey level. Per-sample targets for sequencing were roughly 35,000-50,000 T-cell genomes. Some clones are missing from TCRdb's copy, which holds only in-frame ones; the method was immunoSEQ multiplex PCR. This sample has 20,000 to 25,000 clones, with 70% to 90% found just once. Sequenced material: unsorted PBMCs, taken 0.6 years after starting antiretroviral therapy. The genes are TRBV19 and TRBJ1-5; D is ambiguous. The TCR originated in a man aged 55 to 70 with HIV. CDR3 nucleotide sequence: TGTGCCAGTAGTATAAGGTCCGACAATCAGCCCCAGCATTTT. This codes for CASSIRSDNQPQHF.